This TCR beta chain was identified during a study of T-cell memory formation after mild COVID-19. Comment on this clonotype: Its specificity is not known.

General study results and limits: A balance of CD4 and CD8 characterized clones contracting day 15 to 85, whereas later expanders leaned CD4+.

In TCRdb, the 5' RACE reads were re-called with MiXCR into one record per CDR3 protein. This table holds about 88,000 distinct CDR3 sequences, approximately 23% found once. There are 16 residues in the CDR3. V was pared by 0 bases and J by 0 bases, with 9 bases between. Germline V gene lookup returns CDR1 LGHNA and CDR2 YNFKEQ. The receptor was isolated from a man aged 18 to 30 who had mild COVID-19 (a few samples of this study predate the infection). Cell type and time point are not known. The chain joins TRBV4-2 to TRBJ1-3; D uncertain. The sequenced sample consisted of PBMCs or a T cell subset sorted from them (not recorded which). The CDR3 protein is CASSQDWHVSGNTIYF. DNA of the CDR3: TGTGCCAGCAGCCAAGATTGGCACGTCTCTGGAAACACCATATATTTT.